This T cell receptor (beta chain) was sequenced in a study of T cell changes during pregnancy in multiple sclerosis. Germline values: CDR1 MNHNS, CDR2 SASEGT. V lost 10 bases, J lost 0 bases, and 9 bases lay in between. The CDR3 totals 13 residues. The protocol was immunoSEQ multiplex PCR, while the TCRdb copy is restricted to in-frame clones and leaves out a portion. The table lists 56,000 or so clones, around 89% of them singletons. The table lists this clone with a count of one. The clonotype comes from a female donor with multiple sclerosis, enrolled in a pregnancy study. The chain has TRBV6-1 and TRBJ2-2, with no clear D. This sample comprised peripheral blood, obtained after pregnancy. The chain's CDR3 is CATFMSNTGELFF. DNA of the CDR3: TGTGCCACCTTTATGTCGAACACCGGGGAGCTGTTTTTT.